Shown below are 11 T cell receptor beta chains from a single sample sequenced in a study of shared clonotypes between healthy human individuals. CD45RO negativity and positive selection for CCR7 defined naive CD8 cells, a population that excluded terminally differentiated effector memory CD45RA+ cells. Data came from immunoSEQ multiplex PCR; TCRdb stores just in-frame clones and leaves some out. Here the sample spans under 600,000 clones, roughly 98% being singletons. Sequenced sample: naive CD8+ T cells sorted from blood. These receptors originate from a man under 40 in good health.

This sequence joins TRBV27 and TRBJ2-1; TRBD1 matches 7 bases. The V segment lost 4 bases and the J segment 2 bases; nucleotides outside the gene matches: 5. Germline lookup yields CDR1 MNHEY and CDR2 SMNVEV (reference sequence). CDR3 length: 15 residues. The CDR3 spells CASSSRQGTYNEQFF. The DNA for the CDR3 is TGTGCCAGCAGTTCGCGACAGGGAACCTACAATGAGCAGTTCTTC.

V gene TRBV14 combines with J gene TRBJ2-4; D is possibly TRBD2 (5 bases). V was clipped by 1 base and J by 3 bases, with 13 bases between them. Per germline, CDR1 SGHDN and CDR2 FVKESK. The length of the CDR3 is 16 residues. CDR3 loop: CASSQGGSRFKNIQYF. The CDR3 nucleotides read TGTGCCAGCAGCCAAGGAGGGAGCCGGTTCAAAAACATTCAGTACTTC.

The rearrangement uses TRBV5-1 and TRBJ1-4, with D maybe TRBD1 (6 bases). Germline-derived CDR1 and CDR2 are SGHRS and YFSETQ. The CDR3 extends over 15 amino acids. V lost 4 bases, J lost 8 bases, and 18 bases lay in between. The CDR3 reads CASSPAGTPQEKLFF. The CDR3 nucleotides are TGCGCCAGCAGCCCCGCCGGGACACCGCAGGAAAAACTGTTTTTT.

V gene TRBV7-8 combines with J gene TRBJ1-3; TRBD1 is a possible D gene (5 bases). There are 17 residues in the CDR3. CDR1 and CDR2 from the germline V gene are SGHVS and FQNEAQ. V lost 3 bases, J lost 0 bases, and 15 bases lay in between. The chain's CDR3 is CASSFRGDPDSGNTIYF. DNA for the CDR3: TGTGCCAGCAGCTTTCGGGGGGACCCGGACTCTGGAAACACCATATATTTT. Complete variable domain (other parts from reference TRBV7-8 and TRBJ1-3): GAGVSQSPRYKVAKRGQDVALRCDPISGHVSLFWYQQALGQGPEFLTYFQNEAQLDKSGLPSDRFFAERPEGSVSTLKIQRTQQEDSAVYLCASSFRGDPDSGNTIYFGEGSWLTVV.

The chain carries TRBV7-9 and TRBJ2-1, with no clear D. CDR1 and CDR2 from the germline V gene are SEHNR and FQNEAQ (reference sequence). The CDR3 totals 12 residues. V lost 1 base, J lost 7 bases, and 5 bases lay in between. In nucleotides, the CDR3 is TGTGCCAGCAGCTTAGGGAAAAATGAGCAGTTCTTC. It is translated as CASSLGKNEQFF.

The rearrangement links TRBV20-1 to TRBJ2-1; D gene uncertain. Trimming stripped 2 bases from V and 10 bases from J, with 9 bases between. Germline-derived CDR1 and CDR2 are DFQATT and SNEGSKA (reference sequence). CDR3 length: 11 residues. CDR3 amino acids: CSARIQSEQFF. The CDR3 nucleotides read TGCAGTGCTAGAATCCAGAGCGAGCAGTTCTTC.

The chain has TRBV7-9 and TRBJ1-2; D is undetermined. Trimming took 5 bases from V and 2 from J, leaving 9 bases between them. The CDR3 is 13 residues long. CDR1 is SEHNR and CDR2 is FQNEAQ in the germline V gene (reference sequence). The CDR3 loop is CASSIHENYGYTF. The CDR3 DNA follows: TGTGCCAGCAGCATACACGAGAACTATGGCTACACCTTC.

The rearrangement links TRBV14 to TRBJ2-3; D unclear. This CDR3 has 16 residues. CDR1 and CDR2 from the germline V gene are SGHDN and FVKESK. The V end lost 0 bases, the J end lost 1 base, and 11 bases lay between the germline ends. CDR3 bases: TGTGCCAGCAGCCAAGAGGGCCGGGCCGGCACAGATACGCAGTATTTT. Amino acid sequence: CASSQEGRAGTDTQYF.

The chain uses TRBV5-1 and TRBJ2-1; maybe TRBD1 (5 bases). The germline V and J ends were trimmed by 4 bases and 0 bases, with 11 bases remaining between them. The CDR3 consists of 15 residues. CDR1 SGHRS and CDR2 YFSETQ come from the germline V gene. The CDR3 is CASSPGHFSYNEQFF. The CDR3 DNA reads TGCGCCAGCAGCCCCGGACACTTCTCCTACAATGAGCAGTTCTTC.

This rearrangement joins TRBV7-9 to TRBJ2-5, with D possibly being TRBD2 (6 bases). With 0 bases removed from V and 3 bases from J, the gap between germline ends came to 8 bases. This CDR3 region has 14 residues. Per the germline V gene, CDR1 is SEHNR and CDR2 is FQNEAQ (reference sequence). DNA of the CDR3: TGTGCCAGCAGCTTAGCGTCTAGCGAAGAGACCCAGTACTTC. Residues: CASSLASSEETQYF. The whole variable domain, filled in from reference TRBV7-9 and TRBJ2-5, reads DTGVSQNPRHKITKRGQNVTFRCDPISEHNRLYWYRQTLGQGPEFLTYFQNEAQLEKSRLLSDRFSAERPKGSFSTLEIQRTEQGDSAMYLCASSLASSEETQYFGPGTRLLVL.

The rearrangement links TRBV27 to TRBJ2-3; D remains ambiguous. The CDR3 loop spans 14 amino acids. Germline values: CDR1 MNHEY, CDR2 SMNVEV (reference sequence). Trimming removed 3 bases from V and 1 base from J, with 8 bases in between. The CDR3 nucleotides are TGTGCCAGCAGTTTGGGATGGGGCACAGATACGCAGTATTTT. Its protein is CASSLGWGTDTQYF.